The 28 T cell receptor beta chains below come from one sample, sequenced in a study of response to subunit inactivated influenza vaccine listed by TCRdb under 2018. Sample time point, as interpreted from the label and publication: around 47 days after influenza vaccine administration. The library was produced with RT-PCR. The reads were generated on an Illumina HiSeq 2500. TCRdb trimmed public reads at Q25 via fastp, called clones via MiXCR and kept in-frame beta chains. All rows with the same CDR3 protein become a single entry with the most common DNA and genes. The sample data list approximately 500,000 distinct CDR3 sequences, and 10% to 15% of these were observed just once. Roughly 14% of the sample rests with the top ten. Sequences were derived from PBMCs from blood, sampled around seven weeks after vaccination. The receptor source for this set is a man aged 50-59 years who received an inactivated influenza vaccine. Donor details come from another sample of the same person, matched by shared clones.

The chain employs TRBV11-2 and TRBJ2-3, with a possible D match to TRBD1 (6 bases). CDR1 and CDR2 (germline): SGHAT, FQNNGV. There are 18 residues in the CDR3. Between the trimmed V and J ends, which lost 4 bases and 3 bases, there was a span of 23 bases. The CDR3 bases are TGTGCCAGCAGCTGGACCGCCGGGACACCTACTATAACAGATACGCAGTATTTT. Translating it yields CASSWTAGTPTITDTQYF.

This clonotype has more than one count but fewer than ten. The V call is TRBV18, the J call TRBJ2-3, with a weak D call TRBD2 (5 bases). V was cut by 4 bases and J by 2 bases, with 13 bases left in between. Germline CDR1 KGHSH, CDR2 LQKENI. The CDR3 is 15 residues long. The CDR3 protein is CASSLQTGITDTQYF. CDR3 bases: TGTGCCAGCTCACTCCAAACCGGGATCACAGATACGCAGTATTTT.

This clonotype was observed a few times. This chain links TRBV18 with TRBJ2-6, with D perhaps matching TRBD2 (5 bases). Trimming stripped 4 bases from V and 2 bases from J, with 9 bases between. CDR3 length: 15 residues. From germline, CDR1 is KGHSH and CDR2 LQKENI. The CDR3 is CASSLRAAGANVLTF. Here the CDR3 DNA reads TGTGCCAGCTCACTGCGGGCAGCTGGGGCCAACGTCCTGACTTTC.

This clonotype has more than one count but fewer than ten. The rearrangement links TRBV5-1 to TRBJ2-2; TRBD2 matches at 9 bases. CDR3 length equals 15 residues. The ends lost 10 bases at V and 7 bases at J; junction bases unmatched: 14. The V gene's germline CDR1 is SGHRS and CDR2 YFSETQ. CDR3 amino acids: CASAKGGGANGELFF. CDR3 nucleotide sequence: TGCGCCTCCGCTAAAGGCGGGGGGGCCAACGGGGAGCTGTTTTTT.

This clonotype was observed a few times. The chain joins TRBV4-1 to TRBJ1-2; D is unclear. Germline CDR1 reads MGHRA; CDR2 reads YSYEKL. This CDR3 has 15 amino acids. V was cut by 4 bases and J by 0 bases, with 12 bases left in between. The CDR3 bases are TGCGCCAGCAGCCGCGGACGGGAAGCTAACTATGGCTACACCTTC. Amino acid sequence: CASSRGREANYGYTF.

The chain joins TRBV2 to TRBJ2-6; possibly TRBD1 or TRBD2 for D (5 bases each). Trimming removed 5 bases at V and 3 bases at J, with 11 bases between. Per the germline V gene, CDR1 is SNHLY and CDR2 is FYNNEI. The CDR3 consists of 15 residues. CDR3 bases: TGTGCCAGCAGTCCGTCGGGGCTTGGGGCCAACGTCCTGACTTTC. This sequence encodes CASSPSGLGANVLTF.

This rearrangement joins TRBV6-5 to TRBJ2-7; TRBD2 agrees at 11 bases. Germline V gene lookup returns CDR1 MNHEY and CDR2 SVGAGI. The J segment lost 3 bases and the V segment lost 4 bases, leaving 11 bases of the junction unmatched. The CDR3 contains 17 residues. The CDR3 coding sequence is TGTGCCAGCAGTTTCAGTGCCCTAGCGGGAGGTATCTACGAGCAGTACTTC. Amino acid sequence: CASSFSALAGGIYEQYF.

This clonotype was counted at least ten times. The chain employs TRBV3-1 and TRBJ1-5; TRBD1 agrees at 7 bases. The CDR3 runs 14 residues. The V gene end was trimmed by 3 bases and the J gene end by 4 bases; junction bases not matched to a gene: 3. Germline V gene data show CDR1 as LGHDT and CDR2 as YNNKEL (reference sequence). The CDR3 spells CASSQGTVNQPQHF. In nucleotides, the CDR3 is TGTGCCAGCAGCCAGGGGACAGTGAATCAGCCCCAGCATTTT.

Of note for this clonotype: At one end the junction does not follow the germline gene, possibly because of a read error. The V gene is TRBV2, the J gene TRBJ2-1; D remains ambiguous. Germline V gives CDR1 SNHLY, CDR2 FYNNEI. The CDR3 contains 13 residues. CDR3 sequence (DNA): TGTGTCAGCAACGGGTGGGTTGGGAATGAGCAGTTCTTC. This gives the protein CVSNGWVGNEQFF.

A few counts support this clonotype. V usage is TRBV29-1 and J usage is TRBJ1-2; tentatively, D is TRBD1 (5 bases). Deletions cut 4 bases from V and 11 bases from J, with 11 bases between. Germline values: CDR1 SQVTM, CDR2 ANQGSEA. The CDR3 loop spans 10 amino acids. CDR3 amino acids: CSVGDPMYTF. DNA for the CDR3: TGCAGCGTTGGGGACCCGATGTACACCTTC. Based on the CDR3 plus reference TRBV29-1 and TRBJ1-2, the full variable domain is SAVISQKPSRDICQRGTSLTIQCQVDSQVTMMFWYRQQPGQSLTLIATANQGSEATYESGFVIDKFPISRPNLTFSTLTVSNMSPEDSSIYLCSVGDPMYTFGSGTRLTVV.

This clonotype was picked up a small number of times. The chain has TRBV7-2 and TRBJ2-3, with D tentatively TRBD1 or TRBD2 (5 bases each). V gave up 7 bases and J gave up 3 bases, with 14 bases separating them. This CDR3 is built from 14 residues. Germline V CDR1 and CDR2: SGHTA, FQGNSA. In nucleotides, the CDR3 is TGTGCCAGCATGAGGGGTAGAGGGACAGATACGCAGTATTTT. This codes for CASMRGRGTDTQYF. The full variable domain, completed using reference TRBV7-2 and TRBJ2-3, is GAGVSQSPSNKVTEKGKDVELRCDPISGHTALYWYRQSLGQGLEFLIYFQGNSAPDKSGLPSDRFSAERTGGSVSTLTIQRTQQEDSAVYLCASMRGRGTDTQYFGPGTRLTVL.

The chain couples TRBV7-7 to TRBJ2-7; no reliable D call. Germline CDR1 SSHAT, CDR2 FNYEAQ (reference sequence). The ends were cut back, 5 bases at V and 0 bases at J, with 11 bases in the middle. CDR3 length: 14 amino acids. This chain's CDR3 is CASSPETNSYEQYF. In DNA form, the CDR3 reads TGTGCCAGCAGCCCGGAGACAAACTCCTACGAGCAGTACTTC.

This chain uses TRBV7-9 with TRBJ2-7, with 9 bases that match TRBD1. This CDR3 is built from 15 residues. J was trimmed by 3 bases and V by 0 bases; bases with no gene match: 3. CDR1 and CDR2 from the germline V gene are SEHNR and FQNEAQ (reference sequence). CDR3 bases: TGTGCCAGCAGCTTAGCGGACAGGGGAGTCTACGAGCAGTACTTC. The encoded protein is CASSLADRGVYEQYF.

In its sample, this clonotype was seen a few times. The chain employs TRBV10-3 and TRBJ2-3; D ambiguous. Germline CDR1 is ENHRY and CDR2 is SYGVKD. The V gene lost 5 bases and the J gene lost 1 base, with 16 bases spanning the gap. CDR3 size: 16 residues. In DNA form, the CDR3 reads TGTGCCATCAGTTCCCGGGTATCTTCTCGCACAGATACGCAGTATTTT. Translation gives CAISSRVSSRTDTQYF.

This clonotype appeared a few times. This chain joins TRBV12-3 or TRBV12-4 and TRBJ1-2, with TRBD1 as a possible D gene (6 bases). There are 15 residues in the CDR3. V lost 3 bases, J lost 1 base, and 12 bases lay in between. The CDR3 DNA reads as TGTGCCAGCAGTTTGCAGGGGTCCCTTAACTATGGCTACACCTTC. Its protein is CASSLQGSLNYGYTF.

The chain employs TRBV28 and TRBJ2-7, with TRBD2 matching 11 bases. Germline trimming cut 6 bases from V and 4 bases from J; bases unmatched to any gene: 5. This CDR3 has 14 amino acids. The germline V gene encodes CDR1 MDHEN and CDR2 SYDVKM. The CDR3 reads CASRSGTSGYEQYF. The CDR3 DNA follows: TGTGCCAGCAGGAGCGGGACTAGCGGATACGAGCAGTACTTC.

This clonotype showed up many times. V gene TRBV4-3 combines with J gene TRBJ2-7; 13 bases fit TRBD2. V shed 1 base and J 6 bases; nucleotides not matched to a gene: 6. The CDR3 length is 16 residues. The germline V gene has CDR1 LGHNA and CDR2 YSLEER. Here the CDR3 reads CASSQVSGLAGVEQYF. CDR3 DNA sequence: TGCGCCAGCAGCCAAGTTTCCGGACTAGCGGGAGTCGAGCAGTACTTC.

This clonotype appeared a few times. The gene calls are TRBV5-5 and TRBJ1-2, with TRBD1 matching 9 bases. Germline CDR1 is SGHKS and CDR2 is YYEKEE (reference sequence). Trimming removed 4 bases from V and 1 base from J; junction bases left unmatched: 5. The CDR3 has 15 amino acids. CDR3 protein: CASSPGTGINYGYTF. For the CDR3, the DNA is TGTGCCAGCAGCCCTGGGACAGGGATTAACTATGGCTACACCTTC.

There are a few counts of this clonotype. This chain uses TRBV6-1 with TRBJ2-3; 8 positions match TRBD2. The CDR3 is made up of 15 amino acids. The germline V gene has CDR1 MNHNS and CDR2 SASEGT. V was clipped by 7 bases and J by 1 base; unmatched bases: 7. The CDR3 reads CASIAGGAGTDTQYF. The CDR3 DNA is TGTGCCAGCATTGCCGGGGGGGCAGGCACAGATACGCAGTATTTT.

There are many counts of this clonotype. CDR3 DNA sequence: TGTGCCAGCCAAGCGGGGGGGATATACAATGAGCAGTTCTTC. This encodes CASQAGGIYNEQFF. V usage is TRBV7-2 and J usage is TRBJ2-1; 10 bases agree with TRBD2. The V segment lost 8 bases and the J segment 4 bases; nucleotides outside the gene matches: 5. This CDR3 comprises 14 residues. Germline lookup yields CDR1 SGHTA and CDR2 FQGNSA.

J is TRBJ2-2 and V is TRBV4-1; TRBD2 matches at 10 bases. The length of the CDR3 is 16 residues. Germline CDR1 reads MGHRA; CDR2 reads YSYEKL. Trimming removed 4 bases from V and 3 bases from J; junction bases left unmatched: 5. CDR3 sequence (DNA): TGCGCCAGCAGCCCAGCGGGAGGGCCCCACACCGGGGAGCTGTTTTTT. It yields the protein CASSPAGGPHTGELFF.

This clonotype was counted a few times. The chain couples TRBV12-3 or TRBV12-4 to TRBJ2-5; the D is unclear. V lost 2 bases and J lost 1, with 8 bases in between. The CDR3 length is 14 residues. Written as DNA, the CDR3 is TGTGCCAGCAGTTTACAGGTAGTCCAAGAGACCCAGTACTTC. Protein product: CASSLQVVQETQYF.

This chain joins TRBV20-1 and TRBJ2-1; possibly TRBD2 for D (6 bases). The germline V and J ends were trimmed by 2 bases and 0 bases, with 14 bases remaining between them. This CDR3 is 16 amino acids long. Per germline, CDR1 DFQATT and CDR2 SNEGSKA (reference sequence). CDR3: CSARHTTGDSYNEQFF. The CDR3, as DNA: TGCAGTGCTAGACATACTACGGGGGACTCCTACAATGAGCAGTTCTTC.

The gene calls are TRBV4-3 and TRBJ2-3, with TRBD2 matching 7 bases. V shed 4 bases and J 6 bases; nucleotides not matched to a gene: 22. The length of the CDR3 is 19 residues. CDR1 and CDR2 (germline): LGHNA, YSLEER. The CDR3 DNA follows: TGCGCCAGCAGCCCCTCGTCCGGTTACGCAGCGGGGCCTGGGGATACGCAGTATTTT. Protein product: CASSPSSGYAAGPGDTQYF.

This chain links TRBV4-2 with TRBJ2-2, with D perhaps TRBD1 (6 bases). The CDR3 is made up of 15 amino acids. Trimming removed 3 bases at V and 7 bases at J, with 15 bases between. Germline V gene data show CDR1 as LGHNA and CDR2 as YNFKEQ. The CDR3 nucleotides are TGTGCCAGCAGCCAGCGGACAGCCCCCGGCGGGGAGCTGTTTTTT. It codes for CASSQRTAPGGELFF.

V and J are TRBV20-1 and TRBJ2-7, with D perhaps given as TRBD1 or TRBD2 (5 bases each). The CDR3 spans 13 residues. V lost 6 bases and J lost 3, with 15 bases in between. Germline V gene lookup returns CDR1 DFQATT and CDR2 SNEGSKA (reference sequence). CDR3 nucleotide sequence: TGCAGTGCAAGGGGACCGAAACACTACGAGCAGTACTTC. It encodes CSARGPKHYEQYF.

The table lists this clonotype with a few counts. V usage is TRBV29-1 and J usage is TRBJ2-7, with TRBD1 matching 10 bases. The V segment lost 6 bases and the J segment 5 bases; nucleotides outside the gene matches: 10. CDR3 size: 14 residues. CDR1 SQVTM and CDR2 ANQGSEA come from the germline V gene. The CDR3: CSVVRGTGENEQYF. CDR3 sequence (DNA): TGCAGCGTAGTACGAGGGACAGGGGAAAACGAGCAGTACTTC.

The V call is TRBV7-9, the J call TRBJ1-3; unclear D gene. Germline V gene data show CDR1 as SEHNR and CDR2 as FQNEAQ (reference sequence). The germline V and J ends were trimmed by 0 bases and 3 bases, with 6 bases remaining between them. The CDR3 consists of 14 residues. The CDR3 coding sequence is TGTGCCAGCAGCTTAGCGGCAGATGGAAACACCATATATTTT. This translates into CASSLAADGNTIYF. The variable domain in full, completed from reference TRBV7-9 and TRBJ1-3, reads DTGVSQNPRHKITKRGQNVTFRCDPISEHNRLYWYRQTLGQGPEFLTYFQNEAQLEKSRLLSDRFSAERPKGSFSTLEIQRTEQGDSAMYLCASSLAADGNTIYFGEGSWLTVV.